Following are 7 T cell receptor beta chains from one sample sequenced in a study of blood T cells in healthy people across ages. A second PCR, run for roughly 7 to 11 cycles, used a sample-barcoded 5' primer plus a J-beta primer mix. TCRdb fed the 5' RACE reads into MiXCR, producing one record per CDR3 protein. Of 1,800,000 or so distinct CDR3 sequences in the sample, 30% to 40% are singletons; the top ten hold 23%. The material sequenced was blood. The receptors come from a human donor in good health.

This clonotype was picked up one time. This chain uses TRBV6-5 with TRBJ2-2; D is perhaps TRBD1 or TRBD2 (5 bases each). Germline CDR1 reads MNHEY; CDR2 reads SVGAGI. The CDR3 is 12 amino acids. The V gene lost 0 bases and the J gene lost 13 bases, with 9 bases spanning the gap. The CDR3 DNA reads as TGTGCCAGCAGTTACTCTTGGGGGTGGCTGTTTTTT. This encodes CASSYSWGWLFF.

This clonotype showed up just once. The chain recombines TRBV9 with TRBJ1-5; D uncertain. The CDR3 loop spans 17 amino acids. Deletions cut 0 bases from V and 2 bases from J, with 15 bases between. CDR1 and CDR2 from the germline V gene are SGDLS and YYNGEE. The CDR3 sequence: CASSVDHWGRGNQPQHF. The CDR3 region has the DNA TGTGCCAGCAGCGTAGACCACTGGGGTAGGGGCAATCAGCCCCAGCATTTT.

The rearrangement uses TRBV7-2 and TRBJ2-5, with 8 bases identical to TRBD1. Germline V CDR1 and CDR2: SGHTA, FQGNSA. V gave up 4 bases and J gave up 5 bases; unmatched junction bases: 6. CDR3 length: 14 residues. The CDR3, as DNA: TGTGCCAGCAGCTACAGGGGGAAAACGGAGACCCAGTACTTC. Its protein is CASSYRGKTETQYF.

Here the CDR3 DNA reads TGTGCCAGCAGTTCACAACCCTACCCGGGGGGTGGGATCACTGAAGCTTTCTTT. Amino acids: CASSSQPYPGGGITEAFF. The chain links TRBV27 to TRBJ1-1; tentatively, D is TRBD1 (5 bases). V was shortened by 4 bases and J by 4 bases, with 25 bases between the two germline ends. The CDR3 has 18 amino acids. CDR1 is MNHEY and CDR2 is SMNVEV in the germline V gene (reference sequence).

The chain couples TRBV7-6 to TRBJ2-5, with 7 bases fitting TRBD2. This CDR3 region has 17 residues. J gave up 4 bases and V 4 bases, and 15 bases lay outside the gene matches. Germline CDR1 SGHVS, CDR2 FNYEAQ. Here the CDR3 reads CASSSWAGEDKRETQYF. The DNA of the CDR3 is TGTGCCAGCAGCTCCTGGGCGGGGGAGGATAAACGAGAGACCCAGTACTTC.

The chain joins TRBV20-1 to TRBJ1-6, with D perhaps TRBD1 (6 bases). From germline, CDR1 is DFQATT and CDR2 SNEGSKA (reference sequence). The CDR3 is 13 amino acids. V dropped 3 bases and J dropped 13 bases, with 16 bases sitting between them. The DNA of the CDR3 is TGCAGTGCTAGTAGGACAGATTCGTCCCCCCTCCACTTT. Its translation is CSASRTDSSPLHF.

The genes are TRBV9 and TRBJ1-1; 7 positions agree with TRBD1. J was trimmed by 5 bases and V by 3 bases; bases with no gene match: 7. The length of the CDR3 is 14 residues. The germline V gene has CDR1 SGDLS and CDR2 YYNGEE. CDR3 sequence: CASSASADRTEAFF. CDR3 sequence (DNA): TGTGCCAGCAGCGCCTCGGCGGACAGGACTGAAGCTTTCTTT.